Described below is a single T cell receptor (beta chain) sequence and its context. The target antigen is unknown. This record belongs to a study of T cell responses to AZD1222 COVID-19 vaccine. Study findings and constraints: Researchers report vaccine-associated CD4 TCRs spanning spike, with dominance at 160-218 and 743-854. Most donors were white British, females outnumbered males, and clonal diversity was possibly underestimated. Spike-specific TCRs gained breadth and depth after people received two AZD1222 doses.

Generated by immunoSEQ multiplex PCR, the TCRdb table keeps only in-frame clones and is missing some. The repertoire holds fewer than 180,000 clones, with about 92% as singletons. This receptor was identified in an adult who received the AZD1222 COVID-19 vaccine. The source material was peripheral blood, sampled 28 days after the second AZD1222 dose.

CDR3: CATSDSMAGYTF. CDR3 coding DNA: TGTGCCACCAGTGATTCCATGGCTGGCTACACCTTC. The rearrangement links TRBV24-1 to TRBJ1-2; D is unclear. V lost 2 bases to trimming and J lost 7 bases, with 7 bases between them. The CDR3 length is 12 residues. Germline V lookup: CDR1 KGHDR, CDR2 SFDVKD.